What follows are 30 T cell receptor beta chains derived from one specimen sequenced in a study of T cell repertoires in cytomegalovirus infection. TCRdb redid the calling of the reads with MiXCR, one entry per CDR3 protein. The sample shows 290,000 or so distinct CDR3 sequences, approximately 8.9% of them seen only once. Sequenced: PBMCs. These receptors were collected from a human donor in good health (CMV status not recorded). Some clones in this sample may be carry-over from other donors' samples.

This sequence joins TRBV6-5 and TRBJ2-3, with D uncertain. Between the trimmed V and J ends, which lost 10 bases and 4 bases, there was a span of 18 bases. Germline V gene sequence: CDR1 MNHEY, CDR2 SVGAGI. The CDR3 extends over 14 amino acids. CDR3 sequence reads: CATTSVTDSDTQYF. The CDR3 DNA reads TGTGCCACCACGTCAGTGACGGATTCAGATACGCAGTATTTT.

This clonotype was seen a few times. CDR3 nucleotides: TGTGCCACCAGCAGAGGTCGGGACAGGAGACAAGAGACCCAGTACTTC. Encoded protein: CATSRGRDRRQETQYF. V usage is TRBV15 and J usage is TRBJ2-5, with TRBD1 identical over 8 bases. The V gene's germline CDR1 is LNHNV and CDR2 YYDKDF (reference sequence). The V and J ends lost 1 base and 2 bases, in that order; junction bases with no gene match: 6. The CDR3 consists of 16 residues.

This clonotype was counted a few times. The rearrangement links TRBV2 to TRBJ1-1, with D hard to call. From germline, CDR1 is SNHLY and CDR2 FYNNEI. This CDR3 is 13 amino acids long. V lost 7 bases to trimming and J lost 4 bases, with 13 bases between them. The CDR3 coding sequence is TGTGCCAGCAACTGGGCCGAGGGCACTGAAGCTTTCTTT. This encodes CASNWAEGTEAFF.

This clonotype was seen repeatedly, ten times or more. CDR3 nucleotide sequence: TGCAGTGCTAGAGATAGCGGACAGGGGTCAGATACGCAGTATTTT. Amino acid sequence: CSARDSGQGSDTQYF. V usage is TRBV20-1 and J usage is TRBJ2-3; the match to TRBD1 covers 9 bases. The CDR3 length is 15 residues. Germline trimming cut 0 bases from V and 4 bases from J; bases unmatched to any gene: 5. Germline V lookup: CDR1 DFQATT, CDR2 SNEGSKA (reference sequence).

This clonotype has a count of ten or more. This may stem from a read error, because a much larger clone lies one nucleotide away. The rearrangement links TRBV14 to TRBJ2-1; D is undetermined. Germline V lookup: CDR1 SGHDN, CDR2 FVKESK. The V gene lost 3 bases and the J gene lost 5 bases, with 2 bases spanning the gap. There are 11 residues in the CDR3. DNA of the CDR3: TGTGCCAGCAGCCAGAACAATGAGCAGTTCTTC. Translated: CASSQNNEQFF. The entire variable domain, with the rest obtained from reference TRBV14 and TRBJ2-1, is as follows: EAGVTQFPSHSVIEKGQTVTLRCDPISGHDNLYWYRRVMGKEIKFLLHFVKESKQDESGMPNNRFLAERTGGTYSTLKVQPAELEDSGVYFCASSQNNEQFFGPGTRLTVL.

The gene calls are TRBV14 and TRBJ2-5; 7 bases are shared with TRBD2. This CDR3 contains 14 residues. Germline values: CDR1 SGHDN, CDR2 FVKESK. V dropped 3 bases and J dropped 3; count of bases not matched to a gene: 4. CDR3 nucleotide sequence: TGTGCCAGCAGCCATAGGGCGGGGGAAGAGACCCAGTACTTC. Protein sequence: CASSHRAGEETQYF.

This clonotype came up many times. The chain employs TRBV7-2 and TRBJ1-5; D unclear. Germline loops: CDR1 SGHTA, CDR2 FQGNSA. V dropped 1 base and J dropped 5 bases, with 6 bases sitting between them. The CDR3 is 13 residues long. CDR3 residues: CASSLGPDQPQHF. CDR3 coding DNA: TGTGCCAGCAGCTTAGGGCCGGATCAGCCCCAGCATTTT.

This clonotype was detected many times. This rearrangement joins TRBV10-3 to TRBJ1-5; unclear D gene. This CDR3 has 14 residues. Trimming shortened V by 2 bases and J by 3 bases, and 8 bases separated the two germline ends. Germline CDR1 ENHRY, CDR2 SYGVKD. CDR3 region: CAISEGATNQPQHF. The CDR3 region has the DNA TGTGCCATCAGTGAGGGAGCTACCAATCAGCCCCAGCATTTT.

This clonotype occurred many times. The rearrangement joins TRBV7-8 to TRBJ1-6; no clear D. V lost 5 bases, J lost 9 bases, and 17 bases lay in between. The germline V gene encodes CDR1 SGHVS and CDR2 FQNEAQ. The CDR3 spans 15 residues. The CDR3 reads CASSPPAGAGSPLHF. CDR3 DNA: TGTGCCAGCAGCCCCCCTGCGGGCGCTGGTTCACCCCTCCACTTT.

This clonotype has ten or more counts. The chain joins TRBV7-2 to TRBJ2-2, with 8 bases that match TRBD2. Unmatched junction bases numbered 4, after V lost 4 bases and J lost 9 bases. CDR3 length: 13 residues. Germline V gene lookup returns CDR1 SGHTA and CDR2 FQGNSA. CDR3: CASSSERGRELFF. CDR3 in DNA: TGTGCCAGCAGCTCCGAGCGGGGGAGGGAGCTGTTTTTT.

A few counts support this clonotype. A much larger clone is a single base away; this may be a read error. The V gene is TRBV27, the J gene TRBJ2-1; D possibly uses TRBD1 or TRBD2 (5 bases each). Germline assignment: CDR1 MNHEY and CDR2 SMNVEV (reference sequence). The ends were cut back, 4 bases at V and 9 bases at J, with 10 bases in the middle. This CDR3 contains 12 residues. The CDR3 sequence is CASSYGGGEQFF. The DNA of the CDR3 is TGTGCCAGCAGTTATGGGGGTGGTGAGCAGTTCTTC.

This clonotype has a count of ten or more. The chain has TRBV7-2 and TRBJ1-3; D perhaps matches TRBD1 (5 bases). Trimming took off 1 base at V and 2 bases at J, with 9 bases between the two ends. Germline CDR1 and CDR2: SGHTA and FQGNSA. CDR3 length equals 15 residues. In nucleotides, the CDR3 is TGTGCCAGCAGCTTAGGGCCAGGGACTGGAAACACCATATATTTT. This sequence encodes CASSLGPGTGNTIYF.

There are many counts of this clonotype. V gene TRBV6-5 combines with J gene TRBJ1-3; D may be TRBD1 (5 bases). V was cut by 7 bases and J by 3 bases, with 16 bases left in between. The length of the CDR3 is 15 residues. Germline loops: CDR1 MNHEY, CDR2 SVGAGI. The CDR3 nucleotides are TGTGCCAGCACCGAGGAGGGGCAGGGTGGAAACACCATATATTTT. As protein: CASTEEGQGGNTIYF.

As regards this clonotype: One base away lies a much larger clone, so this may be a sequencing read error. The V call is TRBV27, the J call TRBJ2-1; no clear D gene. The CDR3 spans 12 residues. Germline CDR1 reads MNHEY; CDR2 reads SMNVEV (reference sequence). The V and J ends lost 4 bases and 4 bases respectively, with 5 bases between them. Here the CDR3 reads CASSSLYNEQFF. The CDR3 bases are TGTGCCAGCAGTTCGTTGTACAATGAGCAGTTCTTC.

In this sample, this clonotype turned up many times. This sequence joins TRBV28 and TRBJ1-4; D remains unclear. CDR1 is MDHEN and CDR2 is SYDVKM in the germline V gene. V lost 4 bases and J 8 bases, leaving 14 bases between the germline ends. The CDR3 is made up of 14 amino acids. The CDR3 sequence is CASSSGGVGEKLFF. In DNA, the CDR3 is TGTGCCAGCAGTTCGGGCGGGGTCGGGGAAAAACTGTTTTTT.

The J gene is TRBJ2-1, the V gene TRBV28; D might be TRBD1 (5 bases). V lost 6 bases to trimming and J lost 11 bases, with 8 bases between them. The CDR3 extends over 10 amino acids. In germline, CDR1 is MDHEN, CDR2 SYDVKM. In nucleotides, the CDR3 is TGTGCCAGCAGGCAGGGTCAGCAGTTCTTC. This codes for CASRQGQQFF. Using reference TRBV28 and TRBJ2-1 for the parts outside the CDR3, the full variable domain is DVKVTQSSRYLVKRTGEKVFLECVQDMDHENMFWYRQDPGLGLRLIYFSYDVKMKEKGDIPEGYSVSREKKERFSLILESASTNQTSMYLCASRQGQQFFGPGTRLTVL.

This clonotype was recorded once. The CDR3 loop is CASTRDSGGYNEQFF. CDR3 nucleotides: TGTGCCAGCACCCGAGATAGCGGGGGTTACAATGAGCAGTTCTTC. The chain recombines TRBV9 with TRBJ2-1, with 9 bases lining up with TRBD2. Germline CDR1 and CDR2: SGDLS and YYNGEE. This CDR3 contains 15 residues. Trimming cost V 6 bases and J 4 bases; bases outside gene matches: 8.

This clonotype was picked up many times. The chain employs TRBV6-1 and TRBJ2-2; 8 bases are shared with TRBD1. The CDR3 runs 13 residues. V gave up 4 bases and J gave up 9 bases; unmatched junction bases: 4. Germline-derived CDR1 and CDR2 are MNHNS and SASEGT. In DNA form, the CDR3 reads TGTGCCAGCAGTGTGACAGGGGCGTGGGAGCTGTTTTTT. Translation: CASSVTGAWELFF.

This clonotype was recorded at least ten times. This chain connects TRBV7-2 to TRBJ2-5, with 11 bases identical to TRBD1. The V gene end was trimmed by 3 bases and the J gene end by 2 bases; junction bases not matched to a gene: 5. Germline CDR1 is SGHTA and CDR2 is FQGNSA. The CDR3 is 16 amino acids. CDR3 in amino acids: CASSFGGDRGQETQYF. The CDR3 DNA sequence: TGTGCCAGCAGCTTCGGGGGGGACAGGGGGCAAGAGACCCAGTACTTC.

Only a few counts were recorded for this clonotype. The CDR3 spells CASSLGTRLVYNEQFF. The CDR3 DNA reads TGTGCCAGCAGTCTCGGGACCCGGTTGGTCTACAATGAGCAGTTCTTC. The V call is TRBV2, the J call TRBJ2-1; D possibly uses TRBD1 or TRBD2 (5 bases each). This CDR3 has 16 amino acids. CDR1 is SNHLY, CDR2 FYNNEI, per germline. Trimming took 5 bases from V and 3 from J, leaving 17 bases between them.

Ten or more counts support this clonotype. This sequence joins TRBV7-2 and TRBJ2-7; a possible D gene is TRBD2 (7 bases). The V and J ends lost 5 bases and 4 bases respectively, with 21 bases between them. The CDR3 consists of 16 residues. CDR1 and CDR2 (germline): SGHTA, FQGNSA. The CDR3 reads CASSPEGRGAEYEQYV. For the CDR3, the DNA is TGTGCCAGCAGCCCAGAGGGACGGGGGGCCGAGTACGAGCAGTACGTC.

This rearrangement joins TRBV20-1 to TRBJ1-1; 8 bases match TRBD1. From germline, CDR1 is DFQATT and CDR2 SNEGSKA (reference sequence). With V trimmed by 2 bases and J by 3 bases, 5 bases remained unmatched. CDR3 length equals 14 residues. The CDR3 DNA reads TGCAGTGCTAGAACGAGGGACAGGTACACTGAAGCTTTCTTT. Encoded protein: CSARTRDRYTEAFF.

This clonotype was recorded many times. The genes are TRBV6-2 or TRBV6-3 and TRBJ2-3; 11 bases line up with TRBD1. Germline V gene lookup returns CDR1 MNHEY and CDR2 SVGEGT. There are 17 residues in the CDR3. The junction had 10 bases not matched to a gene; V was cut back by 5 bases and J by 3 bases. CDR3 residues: CASSSRPGQGATDTQYF. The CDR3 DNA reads TGTGCCAGCAGTAGCCGCCCTGGACAGGGGGCGACAGATACGCAGTATTTT.

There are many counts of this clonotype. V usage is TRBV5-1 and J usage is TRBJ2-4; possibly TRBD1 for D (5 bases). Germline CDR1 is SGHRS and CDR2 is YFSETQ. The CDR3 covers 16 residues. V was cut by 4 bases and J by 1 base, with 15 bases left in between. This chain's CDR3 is CASSRGPEAAKNIQYF. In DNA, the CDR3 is TGCGCCAGCAGCAGGGGCCCCGAGGCTGCCAAAAACATTCAGTACTTC. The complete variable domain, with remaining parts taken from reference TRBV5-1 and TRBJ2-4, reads KAGVTQTPRYLIKTRGQQVTLSCSPISGHRSVSWYQQTPGQGLQFLFEYFSETQRNKGNFPGRFSGRQFSNSRSEMNVSTLELGDSALYLCASSRGPEAAKNIQYFGAGTRLSVL.

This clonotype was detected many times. In DNA form, the CDR3 reads TGCGCCAGCAGCCAAGAGCGGAGCCATAATTCACCCCTCCACTTT. Protein sequence: CASSQERSHNSPLHF. The V gene is TRBV4-3, the J gene TRBJ1-6, with D uncertain. This CDR3 is built from 15 residues. The germline CDR1 and CDR2 sequences are LGHNA and YSLEER. Trimming pared 0 bases from V and 5 bases from J, leaving 8 bases between.

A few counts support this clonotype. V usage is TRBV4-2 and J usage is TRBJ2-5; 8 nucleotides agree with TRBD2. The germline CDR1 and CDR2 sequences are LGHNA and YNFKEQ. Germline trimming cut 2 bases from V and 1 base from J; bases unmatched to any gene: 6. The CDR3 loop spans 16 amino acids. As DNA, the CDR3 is TGTGCCAGCAGCCAATCCAGAGCGGGGGTCCAAGAGACCCAGTACTTC. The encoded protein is CASSQSRAGVQETQYF.

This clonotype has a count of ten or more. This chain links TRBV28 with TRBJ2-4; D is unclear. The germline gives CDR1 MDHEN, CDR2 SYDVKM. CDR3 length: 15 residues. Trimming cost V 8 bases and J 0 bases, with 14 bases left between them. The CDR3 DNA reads TGTGCCAGCTCTCGTGACCTAGTAGCCAAAAACATTCAGTACTTC. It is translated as CASSRDLVAKNIQYF.

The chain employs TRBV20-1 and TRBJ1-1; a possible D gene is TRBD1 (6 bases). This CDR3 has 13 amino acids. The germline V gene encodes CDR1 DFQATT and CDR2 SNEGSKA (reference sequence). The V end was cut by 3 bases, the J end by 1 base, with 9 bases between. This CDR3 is CSASGTTNTEAFF. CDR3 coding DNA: TGCAGTGCTAGCGGGACAACGAACACTGAAGCTTTCTTT.

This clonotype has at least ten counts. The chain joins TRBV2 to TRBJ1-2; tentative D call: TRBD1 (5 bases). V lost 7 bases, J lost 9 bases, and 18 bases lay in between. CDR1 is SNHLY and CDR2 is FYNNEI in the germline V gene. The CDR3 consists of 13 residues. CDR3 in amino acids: CASTGGDAGSYTF. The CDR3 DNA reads TGTGCCAGCACTGGGGGGGACGCGGGGAGCTACACCTTC.

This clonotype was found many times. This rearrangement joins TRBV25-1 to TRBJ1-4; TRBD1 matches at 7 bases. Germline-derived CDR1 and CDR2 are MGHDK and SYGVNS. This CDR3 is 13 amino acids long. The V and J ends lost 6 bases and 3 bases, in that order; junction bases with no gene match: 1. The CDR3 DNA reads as TGTGCCAGCAGGACAGGGTCTAATGAAAAACTGTTTTTT. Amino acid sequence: CASRTGSNEKLFF.